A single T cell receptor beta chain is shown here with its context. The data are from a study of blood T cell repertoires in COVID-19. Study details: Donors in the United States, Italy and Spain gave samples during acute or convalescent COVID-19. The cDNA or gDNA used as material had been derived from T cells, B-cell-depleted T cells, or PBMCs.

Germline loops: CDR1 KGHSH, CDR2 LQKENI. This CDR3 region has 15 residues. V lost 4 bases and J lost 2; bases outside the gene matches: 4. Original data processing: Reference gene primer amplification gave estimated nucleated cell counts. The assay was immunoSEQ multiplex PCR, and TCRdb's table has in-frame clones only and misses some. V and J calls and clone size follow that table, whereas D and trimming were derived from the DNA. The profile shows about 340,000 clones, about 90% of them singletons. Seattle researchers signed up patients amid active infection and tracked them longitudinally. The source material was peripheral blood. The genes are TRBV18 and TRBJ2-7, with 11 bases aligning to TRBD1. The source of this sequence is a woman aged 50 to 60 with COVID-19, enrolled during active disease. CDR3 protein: CASSLGQGVPYEQYF. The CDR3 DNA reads TGTGCCAGCTCACTGGGACAGGGGGTTCCCTACGAGCAGTACTTC.